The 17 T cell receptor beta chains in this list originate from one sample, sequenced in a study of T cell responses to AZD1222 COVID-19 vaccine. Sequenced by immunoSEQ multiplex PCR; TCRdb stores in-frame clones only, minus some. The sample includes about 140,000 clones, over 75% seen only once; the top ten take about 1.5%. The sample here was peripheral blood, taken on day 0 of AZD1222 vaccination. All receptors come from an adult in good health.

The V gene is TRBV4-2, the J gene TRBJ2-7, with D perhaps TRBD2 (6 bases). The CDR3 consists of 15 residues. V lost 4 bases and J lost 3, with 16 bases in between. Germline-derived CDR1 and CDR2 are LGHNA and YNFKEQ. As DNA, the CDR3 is TGTGCCAGCAGCCCTCGAGGGCTAGCGAGCTACGAGCAGTACTTC. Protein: CASSPRGLASYEQYF.

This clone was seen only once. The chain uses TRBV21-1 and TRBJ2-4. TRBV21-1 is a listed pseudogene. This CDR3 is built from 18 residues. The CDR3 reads CASSKAQVGLLAKNIQYF. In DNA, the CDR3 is TGTGCCAGCAGCAAAGCGCAGGTAGGGCTCCTGGCCAAAAACATTCAGTACTTC.

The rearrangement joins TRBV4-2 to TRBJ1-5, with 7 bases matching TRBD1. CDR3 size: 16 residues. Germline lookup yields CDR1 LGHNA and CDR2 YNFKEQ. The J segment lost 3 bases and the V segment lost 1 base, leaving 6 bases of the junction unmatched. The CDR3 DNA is TGTGCCAGCAGCCAAGCTACAGGGGAATTCAATCAGCCCCAGCATTTT. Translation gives CASSQATGEFNQPQHF.

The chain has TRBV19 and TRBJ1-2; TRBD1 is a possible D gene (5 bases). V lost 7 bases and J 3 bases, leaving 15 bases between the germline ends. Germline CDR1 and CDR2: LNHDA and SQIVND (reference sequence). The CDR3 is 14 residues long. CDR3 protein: CASTLLGTDYGYTF. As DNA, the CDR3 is TGTGCCAGTACTTTACTCGGGACCGACTATGGCTACACCTTC.

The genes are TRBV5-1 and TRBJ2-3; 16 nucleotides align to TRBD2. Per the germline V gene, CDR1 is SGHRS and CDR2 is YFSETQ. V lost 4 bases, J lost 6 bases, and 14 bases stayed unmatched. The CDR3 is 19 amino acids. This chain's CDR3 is CASSGAHPGLAGGEDTQYF. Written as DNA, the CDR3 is TGCGCCAGCAGCGGGGCCCACCCGGGACTAGCGGGGGGGGAGGATACGCAGTATTTT.

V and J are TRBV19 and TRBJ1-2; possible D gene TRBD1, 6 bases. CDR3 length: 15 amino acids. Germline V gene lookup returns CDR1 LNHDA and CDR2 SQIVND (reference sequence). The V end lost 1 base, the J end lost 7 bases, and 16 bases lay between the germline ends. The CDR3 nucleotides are TGTGCCAGTAGTATAGTCTCGGGGGGCGCGTCTGGCTACACCTTC. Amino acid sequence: CASSIVSGGASGYTF.

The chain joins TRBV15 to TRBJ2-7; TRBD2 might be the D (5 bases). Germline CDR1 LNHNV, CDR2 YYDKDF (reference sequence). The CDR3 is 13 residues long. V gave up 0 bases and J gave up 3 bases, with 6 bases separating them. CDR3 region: CATSREGVYEQYF. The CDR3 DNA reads TGTGCCACCAGCAGAGAGGGAGTCTACGAGCAGTACTTC.

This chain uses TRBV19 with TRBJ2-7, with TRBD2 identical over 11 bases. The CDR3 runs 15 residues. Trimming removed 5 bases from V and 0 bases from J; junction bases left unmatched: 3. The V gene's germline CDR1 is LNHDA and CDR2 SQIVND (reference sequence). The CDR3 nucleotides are TGTGCCAGTAGTGTGACTAGCGGGGACTCCTACGAGCAGTACTTC. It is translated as CASSVTSGDSYEQYF.

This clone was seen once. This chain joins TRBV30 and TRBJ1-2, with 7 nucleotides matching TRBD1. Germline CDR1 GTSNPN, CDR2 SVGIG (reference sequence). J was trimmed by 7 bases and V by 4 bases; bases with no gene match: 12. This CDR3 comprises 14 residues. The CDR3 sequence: CAWKITGEWRGYTF. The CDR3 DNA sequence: TGTGCCTGGAAAATTACAGGGGAATGGCGTGGCTACACCTTC.

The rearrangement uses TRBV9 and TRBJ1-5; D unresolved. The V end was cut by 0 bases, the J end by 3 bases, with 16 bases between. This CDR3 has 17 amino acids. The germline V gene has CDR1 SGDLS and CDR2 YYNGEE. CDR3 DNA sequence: TGTGCCAGCAGCGTAGGAAGTGGAGTGTCAGCCAATCAGCCCCAGCATTTT. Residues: CASSVGSGVSANQPQHF.

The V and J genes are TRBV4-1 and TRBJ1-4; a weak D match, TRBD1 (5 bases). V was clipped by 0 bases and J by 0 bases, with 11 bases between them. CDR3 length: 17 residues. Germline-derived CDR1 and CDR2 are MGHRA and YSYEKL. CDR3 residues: CASSQERLGPTNEKLFF. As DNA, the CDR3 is TGCGCCAGCAGCCAAGAAAGGTTGGGGCCAACTAATGAAAAACTGTTTTTT.

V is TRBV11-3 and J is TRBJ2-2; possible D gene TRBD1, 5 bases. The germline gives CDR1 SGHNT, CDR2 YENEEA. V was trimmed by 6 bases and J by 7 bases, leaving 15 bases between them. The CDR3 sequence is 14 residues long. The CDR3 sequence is CASSFDSSFGELFF. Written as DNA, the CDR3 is TGTGCCAGCAGTTTCGACAGTTCGTTCGGGGAGCTGTTTTTT.

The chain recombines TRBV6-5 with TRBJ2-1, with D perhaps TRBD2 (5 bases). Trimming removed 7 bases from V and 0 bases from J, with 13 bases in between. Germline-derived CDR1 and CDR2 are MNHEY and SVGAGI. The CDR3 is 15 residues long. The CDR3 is CASTRSGSSYNEQFF. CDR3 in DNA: TGTGCCAGCACTAGGAGCGGAAGCTCCTACAATGAGCAGTTCTTC.

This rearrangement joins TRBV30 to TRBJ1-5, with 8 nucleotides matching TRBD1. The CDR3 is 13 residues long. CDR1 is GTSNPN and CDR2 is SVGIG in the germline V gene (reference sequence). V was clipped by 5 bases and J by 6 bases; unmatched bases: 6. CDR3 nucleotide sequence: TGTGCCTGGGGGGCAGGACAGGGTCAGCCCCAGCATTTT. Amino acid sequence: CAWGAGQGQPQHF.

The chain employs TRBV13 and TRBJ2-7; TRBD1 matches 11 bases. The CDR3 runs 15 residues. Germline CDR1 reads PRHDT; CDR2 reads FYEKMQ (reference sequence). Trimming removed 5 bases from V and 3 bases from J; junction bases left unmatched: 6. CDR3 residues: CASSPGTGGDYEQYF. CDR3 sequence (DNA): TGTGCCAGCAGCCCTGGGACAGGGGGGGACTACGAGCAGTACTTC. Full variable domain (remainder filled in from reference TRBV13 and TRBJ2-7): AAGVIQSPRHLIKEKRETATLKCYPIPRHDTVYWYQQGPGQDPQFLISFYEKMQSDKGSIPDRFSAQQFSDYHSELNMSSLELGDSALYFCASSPGTGGDYEQYFGPGTRLTVT.

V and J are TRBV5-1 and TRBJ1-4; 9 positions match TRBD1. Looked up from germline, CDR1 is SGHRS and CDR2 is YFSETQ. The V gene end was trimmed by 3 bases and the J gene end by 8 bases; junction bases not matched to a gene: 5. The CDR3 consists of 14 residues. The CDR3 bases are TGCGCCAGCAGCTCGGGACAGGGTCGGGAAAAACTGTTTTTT. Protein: CASSSGQGREKLFF.

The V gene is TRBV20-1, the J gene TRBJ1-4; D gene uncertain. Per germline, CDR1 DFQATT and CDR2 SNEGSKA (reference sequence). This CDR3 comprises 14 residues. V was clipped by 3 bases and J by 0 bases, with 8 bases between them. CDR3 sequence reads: CSASIPATNEKLFF. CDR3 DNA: TGCAGTGCTAGTATCCCTGCAACTAATGAAAAACTGTTTTTT.